The next 20 T cell receptor beta chains were all read from a single sample in a study of T-cell memory formation after mild COVID-19. TCRdb analysed the 5' RACE reads with MiXCR anew, one entry per CDR3 protein. Counted here are around 500,000 distinct CDR3 sequences, 15% to 20% occurring once; the ten biggest clones make up more than 9%. Source material: PBMCs or a T cell subset sorted from them (not recorded which). These receptors originate from an adult woman who had mild COVID-19 (a few samples of this study predate the infection). Cell type and time point are not known.

This clonotype was observed many times. The CDR3 is CASSSSSGSSYNEQFF. In nucleotides, the CDR3 is TGTGCCAGCAGCTCCTCTAGCGGGAGCTCCTACAATGAGCAGTTCTTC. This chain links TRBV7-6 with TRBJ2-1; TRBD2 aligns across 10 bases. Looked up from germline, CDR1 is SGHVS and CDR2 is FNYEAQ. The CDR3 length is 16 residues. The V segment lost 4 bases and the J segment 0 bases; nucleotides outside the gene matches: 3.

The CDR3 loop reads CASSRGTADTQYF. In DNA form, the CDR3 reads TGTGCCAGCAGTAGGGGGACGGCAGATACGCAGTATTTT. The chain employs TRBV7-3 and TRBJ2-3; D is perhaps TRBD1 (6 bases). There are 13 residues in the CDR3. Germline V gives CDR1 SGHTA, CDR2 FQGTGA. V lost 6 bases to trimming and J lost 4 bases, with 11 bases between them.

This clonotype appeared a few times. The V and J genes are TRBV29-1 and TRBJ1-1; 7 positions agree with TRBD1. This CDR3 contains 16 residues. V was clipped by 3 bases and J by 0 bases; unmatched bases: 10. CDR1 SQVTM and CDR2 ANQGSEA come from the germline V gene. CDR3 nucleotides: TGCAGCGTTGACCTTACAGGGGAGGGCATGAACACTGAAGCTTTCTTT. Its translation: CSVDLTGEGMNTEAFF.

V usage is TRBV6-2 or TRBV6-3 and J usage is TRBJ2-1; TRBD2 matches 9 bases. Germline CDR1 and CDR2: MNHEY and SVGEGT. V lost 8 bases, J lost 5 bases, and 10 bases stayed unmatched. This CDR3 spans 15 amino acids. The DNA of the CDR3 is TGTGCCAGCCTGCGTAGCGGGGGCGGTAACAATGAGCAGTTCTTC. The encoded protein is CASLRSGGGNNEQFF.

This clonotype was counted only a few times. The CDR3 region has the DNA TGTGCCAGCAGCTTATCGGGGGCCGACTACGAGCAGTACTTC. It specifies CASSLSGADYEQYF. The chain uses TRBV13 and TRBJ2-7; perhaps D is TRBD1 or TRBD2 (6 bases each). The length of the CDR3 is 14 residues. Germline values: CDR1 PRHDT, CDR2 FYEKMQ (reference sequence). With 2 bases removed from V and 3 bases from J, the gap between germline ends came to 11 bases.

This clonotype was counted at least ten times. This sequence joins TRBV6-4 and TRBJ2-2; D is ambiguous. V was shortened by 3 bases and J by 2 bases, with 4 bases between the two germline ends. The CDR3 has 13 amino acids. Germline values: CDR1 MRHNA, CDR2 SNTAGT. In DNA, the CDR3 is TGTGCCAGCAGTGAGACCAACACCGGGGAGCTGTTTTTT. Protein: CASSETNTGELFF.

This clonotype turned up a few times. V and J are TRBV15 and TRBJ2-3, with TRBD2 matching over 7 bases. This CDR3 is built from 15 residues. Germline V gene sequence: CDR1 LNHNV, CDR2 YYDKDF (reference sequence). The V gene end was trimmed by 1 base and the J gene end by 1 base; junction bases not matched to a gene: 2. In nucleotides, the CDR3 is TGTGCCACCAGCAGAGTGGCGGGGGGCACAGATACGCAGTATTTT. It specifies CATSRVAGGTDTQYF.

In its sample, this clonotype was seen a few times. The chain links TRBV12-3 or TRBV12-4 to TRBJ2-1; 7 nucleotides match TRBD2. The CDR3 covers 15 residues. V shed 4 bases and J 3 bases; nucleotides not matched to a gene: 6. CDR3 sequence: CASSYTGGRYNEQFF. The DNA of the CDR3 is TGTGCCAGCAGTTACACGGGGGGTCGCTACAATGAGCAGTTCTTC.

This rearrangement joins TRBV9 to TRBJ2-7; TRBD1 might be the D (5 bases). Germline CDR1 and CDR2: SGDLS and YYNGEE. This CDR3 contains 14 residues. V was pared by 3 bases and J by 2 bases, with 12 bases between. The CDR3 reads CASSAQGFAYEQYF. The CDR3 DNA reads as TGTGCCAGCAGCGCTCAGGGTTTCGCCTACGAGCAGTACTTC. Full variable domain (remainder filled in from reference TRBV9 and TRBJ2-7): DSGVTQTPKHLITATGQRVTLRCSPRSGDLSVYWYQQSLDQGLQFLIQYYNGEERAKGNILERFSAQQFPDLHSELNLSSLELGDSALYFCASSAQGFAYEQYFGPGTRLTVT.

This clonotype was seen only a few times. This chain joins TRBV6-2 or TRBV6-3 and TRBJ2-5; the D is unclear. Germline V gives CDR1 MNHEY, CDR2 SVGEGT. CDR3 size: 12 residues. Deletions cut 2 bases from V and 3 bases from J, with 4 bases between. This CDR3 is CASSYGKETQYF. The CDR3 DNA reads TGTGCCAGCAGTTACGGGAAAGAGACCCAGTACTTC.

This clonotype came up a few times. The chain combines TRBV6-2 or TRBV6-3 with TRBJ1-5; no clear D gene. V was pared by 2 bases and J by 4 bases, with 12 bases between. The germline CDR1 and CDR2 sequences are MNHEY and SVGEGT. This CDR3 has 15 residues. CDR3 DNA: TGTGCCAGCAGTTACGACTCTACCCCGAATCAGCCCCAGCATTTT. Encoded protein: CASSYDSTPNQPQHF.

This clonotype was counted a few times. The chain uses TRBV7-9 and TRBJ2-5; the D gene could be TRBD1 or TRBD2 (6 bases each). This CDR3 contains 14 residues. V lost 1 base, J lost 4 bases, and 10 bases lay in between. Per the germline V gene, CDR1 is SEHNR and CDR2 is FQNEAQ (reference sequence). Written as DNA, the CDR3 is TGTGCCAGCAGCTTAGGAGGGGGGCCAGAGACCCAGTACTTC. It translates to CASSLGGGPETQYF.

The gene calls are TRBV5-6 and TRBJ2-3, with D maybe TRBD1 (6 bases). V lost 3 bases and J 5 bases, leaving 22 bases between the germline ends. The length of the CDR3 is 17 residues. Germline lookup yields CDR1 SGHDT and CDR2 YYEEEE. As DNA, the CDR3 is TGTGCCAGCAGCTGGGGGCCAGGGGCGCTGAGGGGAGATACGCAGTATTTT. It specifies CASSWGPGALRGDTQYF.

Ten or more counts support this clonotype. The V gene is TRBV20-1, the J gene TRBJ1-5; D is undetermined. With 3 bases removed from V and 0 bases from J, the gap between germline ends came to 3 bases. Germline V gives CDR1 DFQATT, CDR2 SNEGSKA (reference sequence). The CDR3 sequence is 12 residues long. In DNA, the CDR3 is TGCAGTGCTAGCTCTAGCAATCAGCCCCAGCATTTT. Translating it yields CSASSSNQPQHF.

V and J are TRBV6-6 and TRBJ2-1; 12 bases line up with TRBD2. Germline V gene lookup returns CDR1 MNHNY and CDR2 SVGAGI (reference sequence). Unmatched junction bases numbered 15, after V lost 6 bases and J lost 0 bases. The CDR3 is made up of 20 amino acids. This CDR3 is CASRSTDGLAGGSSYNEQFF. In DNA, the CDR3 is TGTGCCAGCAGGAGTACTGATGGTCTAGCGGGGGGGAGCTCCTACAATGAGCAGTTCTTC.

There are a few counts of this clonotype. The J gene is TRBJ2-7, the V gene TRBV7-6; unclear D gene. Germline CDR1 SGHVS, CDR2 FNYEAQ. The CDR3 extends over 13 amino acids. Trimming pared 4 bases from V and 7 bases from J, leaving 14 bases between. CDR3 protein: CASSSWDSEEQYF. The CDR3 bases are TGTGCCAGCAGCTCTTGGGATTCTGAAGAGCAGTACTTC.

The chain links TRBV6-5 to TRBJ2-5; D uncertain. This CDR3 spans 15 amino acids. Germline CDR1 is MNHEY and CDR2 is SVGAGI. Trimming cost V 0 bases and J 2 bases, with 10 bases left between them. The CDR3 coding sequence is TGTGCCAGCAGTTACTCGAACGGGCTACAAGAGACCCAGTACTTC. Amino acid sequence: CASSYSNGLQETQYF.

This clonotype appeared a few times. The chain has TRBV6-6 and TRBJ2-7; D is possibly TRBD1 (5 bases). This CDR3 is 17 amino acids long. CDR1 and CDR2 from the germline V gene are MNHNY and SVGAGI (reference sequence). V gave up 0 bases and J gave up 1 base, with 16 bases separating them. In DNA form, the CDR3 reads TGTGCCAGCAGTTACTCGGTGCAGGGTAGGGGTTCCTACGAGCAGTACTTC. It specifies CASSYSVQGRGSYEQYF.

This clonotype was counted only a few times. The chain links TRBV7-2 to TRBJ2-2, with 9 bases aligning to TRBD1. Unmatched junction bases numbered 2, after V lost 6 bases and J lost 6 bases. The CDR3 loop spans 13 amino acids. Germline values: CDR1 SGHTA, CDR2 FQGNSA. The DNA of the CDR3 is TGTGCCAGCAGTCGACAGGGGGCCGGGGAGCTGTTTTTT. Protein: CASSRQGAGELFF.

This chain uses TRBV7-9 with TRBJ2-2; D not resolved. V was clipped by 3 bases and J by 6 bases, with 14 bases between them. Germline CDR1 and CDR2: SEHNR and FQNEAQ (reference sequence). The CDR3 is 15 amino acids. The CDR3 spells CASSFRRAGAGELFF. The DNA of the CDR3 is TGTGCCAGCAGCTTCCGACGGGCCGGTGCCGGGGAGCTGTTTTTT.